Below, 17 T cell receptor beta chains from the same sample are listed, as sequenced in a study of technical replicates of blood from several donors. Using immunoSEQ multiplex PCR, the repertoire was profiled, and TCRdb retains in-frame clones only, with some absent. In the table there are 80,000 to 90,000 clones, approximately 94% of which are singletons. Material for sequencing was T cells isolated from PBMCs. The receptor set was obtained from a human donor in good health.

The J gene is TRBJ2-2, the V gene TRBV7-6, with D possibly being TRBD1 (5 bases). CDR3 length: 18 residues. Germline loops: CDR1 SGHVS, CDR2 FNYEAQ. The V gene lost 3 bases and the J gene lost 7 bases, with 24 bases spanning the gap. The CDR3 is CASSLQGHSLPASGELFF. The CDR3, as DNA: TGTGCCAGCAGCTTGCAGGGCCATTCGCTCCCGGCCAGCGGGGAGCTGTTTTTT.

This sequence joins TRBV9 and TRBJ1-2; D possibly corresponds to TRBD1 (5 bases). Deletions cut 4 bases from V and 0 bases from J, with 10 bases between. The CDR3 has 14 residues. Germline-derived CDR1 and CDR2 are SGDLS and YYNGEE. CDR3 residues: CASSYGGPNYGYTF. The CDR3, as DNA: TGTGCCAGCAGCTACGGGGGTCCTAACTATGGCTACACCTTC.

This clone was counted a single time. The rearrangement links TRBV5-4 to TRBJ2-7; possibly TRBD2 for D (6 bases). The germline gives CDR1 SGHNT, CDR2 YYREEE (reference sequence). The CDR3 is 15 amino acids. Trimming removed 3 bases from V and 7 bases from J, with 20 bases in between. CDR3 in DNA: TGTGCCAGCAGCTCCGTTAGCGGCCCCGAAAGAGAGCAGTACTTC. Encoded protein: CASSSVSGPEREQYF.

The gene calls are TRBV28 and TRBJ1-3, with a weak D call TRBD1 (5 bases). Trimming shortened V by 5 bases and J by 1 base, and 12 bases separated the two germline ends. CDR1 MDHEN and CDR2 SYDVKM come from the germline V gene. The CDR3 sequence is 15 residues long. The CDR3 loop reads CASSPLGGSGNTIYF. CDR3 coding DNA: TGTGCCAGCAGTCCCCTTGGGGGGTCTGGAAACACCATATATTTT.

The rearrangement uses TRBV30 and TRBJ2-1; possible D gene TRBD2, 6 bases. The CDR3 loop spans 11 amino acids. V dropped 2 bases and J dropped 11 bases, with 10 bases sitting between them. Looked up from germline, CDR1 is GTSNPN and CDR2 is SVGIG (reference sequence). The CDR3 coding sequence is TGTGCCTGGAGTCCGGCGGGAAAGCAGTTCTTC. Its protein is CAWSPAGKQFF.

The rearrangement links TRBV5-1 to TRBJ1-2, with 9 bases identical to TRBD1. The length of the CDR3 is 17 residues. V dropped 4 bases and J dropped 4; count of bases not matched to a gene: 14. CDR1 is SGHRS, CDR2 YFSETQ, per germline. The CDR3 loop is CASSVSTGGTGSYGYTF. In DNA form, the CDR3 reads TGCGCCAGCAGCGTTTCGACGGGGGGGACAGGGAGCTATGGCTACACCTTC.

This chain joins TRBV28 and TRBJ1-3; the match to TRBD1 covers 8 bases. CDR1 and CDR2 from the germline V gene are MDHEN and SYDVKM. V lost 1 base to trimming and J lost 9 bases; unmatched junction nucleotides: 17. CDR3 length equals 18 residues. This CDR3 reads CASSLFLFGQGNRSTIYF. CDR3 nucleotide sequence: TGTGCCAGCAGTTTATTTCTTTTCGGACAGGGCAACAGGAGCACCATATATTTT.

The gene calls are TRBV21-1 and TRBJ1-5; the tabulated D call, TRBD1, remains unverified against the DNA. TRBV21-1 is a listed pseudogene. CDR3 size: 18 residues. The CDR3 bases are TGTGCCAGCAGCAAAGTAAAGGTGGAAGGGGCCGCCAATCAGCCCCAGCATTTT. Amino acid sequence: CASSKVKVEGAANQPQHF.

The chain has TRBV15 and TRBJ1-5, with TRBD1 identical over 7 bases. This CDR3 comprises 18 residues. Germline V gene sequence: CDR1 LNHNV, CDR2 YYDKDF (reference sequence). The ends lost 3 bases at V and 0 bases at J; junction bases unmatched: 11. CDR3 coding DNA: TGTGCCACCAGCAGGGGGACAGACGTACTATATAGCAATCAGCCCCAGCATTTT. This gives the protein CATSRGTDVLYSNQPQHF. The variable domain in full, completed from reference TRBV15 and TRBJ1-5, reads DAMVIQNPRYQVTQFGKPVTLSCSQTLNHNVMYWYQQKSSQAPKLLFHYYDKDFNNEADTPDNFQSRRPNTSFCFLDIRSPGLGDTAMYLCATSRGTDVLYSNQPQHFGDGTRLSIL.

The CDR3 DNA sequence: TGTGCCAGCAGTATTGGCCCTACTGAAGCTTTCTTT. Residues: CASSIGPTEAFF. The chain is built from TRBV25-1 and TRBJ1-1; D not certain. Germline V gives CDR1 MGHDK, CDR2 SYGVNS. Deletions cut 5 bases from V and 5 bases from J, with 9 bases between. The CDR3 extends over 12 amino acids.

This chain's CDR3 is CAISESGFQETQYF. In DNA, the CDR3 is TGTGCCATCAGTGAGTCCGGGTTCCAAGAGACCCAGTACTTC. This chain links TRBV10-3 with TRBJ2-5; no clear D gene. V was pared by 0 bases and J by 1 base, with 6 bases between. CDR3 length: 14 amino acids. The germline CDR1 and CDR2 sequences are ENHRY and SYGVKD.

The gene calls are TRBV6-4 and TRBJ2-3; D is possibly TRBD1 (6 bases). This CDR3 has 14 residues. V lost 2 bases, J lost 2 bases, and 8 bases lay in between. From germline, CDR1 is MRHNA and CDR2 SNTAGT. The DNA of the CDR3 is TGTGCCAGCAGTGACCAGGGGATCACAGATACGCAGTATTTT. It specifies CASSDQGITDTQYF.

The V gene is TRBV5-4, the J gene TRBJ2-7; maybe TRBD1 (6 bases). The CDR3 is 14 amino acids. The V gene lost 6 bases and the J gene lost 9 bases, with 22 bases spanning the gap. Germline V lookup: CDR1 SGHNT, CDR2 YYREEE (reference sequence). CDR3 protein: CASNVMGAGEGQYF. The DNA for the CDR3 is TGTGCCAGCAACGTAATGGGGGCAGGGGAAGGGCAGTACTTC.

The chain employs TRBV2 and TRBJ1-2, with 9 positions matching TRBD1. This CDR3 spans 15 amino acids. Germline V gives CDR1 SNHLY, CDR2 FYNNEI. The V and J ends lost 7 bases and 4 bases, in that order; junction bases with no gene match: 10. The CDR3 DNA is TGTGCCAGCACCCCAGGACAGGGGAGAATCTATGGCTACACCTTC. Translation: CASTPGQGRIYGYTF.

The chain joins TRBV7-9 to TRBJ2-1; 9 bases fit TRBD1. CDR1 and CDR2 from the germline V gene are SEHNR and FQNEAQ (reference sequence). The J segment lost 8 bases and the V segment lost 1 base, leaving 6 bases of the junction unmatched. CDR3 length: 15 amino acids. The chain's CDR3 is CASSLEGQGTYEQFF. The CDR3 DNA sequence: TGTGCCAGCAGCTTAGAAGGACAGGGGACCTATGAGCAGTTCTTC.

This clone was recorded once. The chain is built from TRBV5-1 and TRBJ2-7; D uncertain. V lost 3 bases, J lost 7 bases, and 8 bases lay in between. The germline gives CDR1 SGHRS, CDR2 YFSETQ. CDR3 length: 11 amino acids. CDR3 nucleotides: TGCGCCAGCAGCTCCGGTTGGGAGCAGTACTTC. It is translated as CASSSGWEQYF. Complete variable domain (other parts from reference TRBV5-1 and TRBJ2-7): KAGVTQTPRYLIKTRGQQVTLSCSPISGHRSVSWYQQTPGQGLQFLFEYFSETQRNKGNFPGRFSGRQFSNSRSEMNVSTLELGDSALYLCASSSGWEQYFGPGTRLTVT.

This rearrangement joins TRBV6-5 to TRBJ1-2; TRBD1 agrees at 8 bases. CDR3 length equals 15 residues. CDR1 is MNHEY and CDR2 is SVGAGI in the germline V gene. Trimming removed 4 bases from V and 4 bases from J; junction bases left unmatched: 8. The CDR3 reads CASSLQSQGGYGYTF. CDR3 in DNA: TGTGCCAGCAGTTTACAATCACAGGGGGGCTATGGCTACACCTTC.